This TCR beta chain was retrieved from a study of PD-1 blockade in classical Hodgkin lymphoma. V was clipped by 7 bases and J by 11 bases, with 23 bases between them. Per the germline V gene, CDR1 is MNHNS and CDR2 is SASEGT. CDR3 length: 14 residues. Using immunoSEQ multiplex PCR, the repertoire was profiled, and TCRdb retains in-frame clones only, with some absent. The sample lists about 18,000 clones, 80% occurring once. Every patient had relapsed following autologous stem cell transplantation, and cohorts differed in brentuximab vedotin exposure. The genes are TRBV6-1 and TRBJ1-2, with D tentatively TRBD1 (5 bases). The source was peripheral blood mononuclear cells (PBMCs), collected at baseline. This sequence was found in a human donor with classical Hodgkin lymphoma. CDR3 in DNA: TGTGCCAGCACCCCATCCCAGGGTAGTGGGGGTTACACCTTC. This gives the protein CASTPSQGSGGYTF.